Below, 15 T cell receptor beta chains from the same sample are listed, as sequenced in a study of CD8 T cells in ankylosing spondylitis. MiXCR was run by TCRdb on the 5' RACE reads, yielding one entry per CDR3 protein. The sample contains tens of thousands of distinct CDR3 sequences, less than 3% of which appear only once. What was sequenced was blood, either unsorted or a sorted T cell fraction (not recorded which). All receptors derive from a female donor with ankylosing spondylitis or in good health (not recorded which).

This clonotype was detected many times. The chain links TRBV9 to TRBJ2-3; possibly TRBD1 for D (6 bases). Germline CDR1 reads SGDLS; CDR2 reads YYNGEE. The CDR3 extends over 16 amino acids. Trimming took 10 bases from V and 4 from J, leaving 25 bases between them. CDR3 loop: CASTYGLVGASDTQYF. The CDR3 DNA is TGTGCCTCCACCTATGGGCTTGTGGGGGCATCAGATACGCAGTATTTT.

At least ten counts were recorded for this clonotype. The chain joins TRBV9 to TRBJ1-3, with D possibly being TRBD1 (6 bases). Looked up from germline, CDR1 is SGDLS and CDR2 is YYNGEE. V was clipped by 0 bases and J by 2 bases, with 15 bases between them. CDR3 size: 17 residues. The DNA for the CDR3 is TGTGCCAGCAGCGTAGTAGGGGGACGATCTACTGGAAACACCATATATTTT. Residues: CASSVVGGRSTGNTIYF.

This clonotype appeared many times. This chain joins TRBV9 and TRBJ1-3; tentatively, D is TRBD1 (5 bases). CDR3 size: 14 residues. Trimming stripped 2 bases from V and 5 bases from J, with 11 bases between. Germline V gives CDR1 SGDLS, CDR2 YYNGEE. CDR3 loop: CASSVVGGRNTIYF. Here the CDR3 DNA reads TGTGCCAGCAGCGTCGTCGGGGGTAGAAACACCATATATTTT.

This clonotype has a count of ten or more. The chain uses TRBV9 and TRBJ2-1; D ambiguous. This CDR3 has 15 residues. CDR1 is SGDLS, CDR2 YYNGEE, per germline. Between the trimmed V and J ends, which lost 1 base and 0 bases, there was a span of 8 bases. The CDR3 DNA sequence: TGTGCCAGCAGCGTATCCTTCACCTCCTACAATGAGCAGTTCTTC. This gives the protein CASSVSFTSYNEQFF.

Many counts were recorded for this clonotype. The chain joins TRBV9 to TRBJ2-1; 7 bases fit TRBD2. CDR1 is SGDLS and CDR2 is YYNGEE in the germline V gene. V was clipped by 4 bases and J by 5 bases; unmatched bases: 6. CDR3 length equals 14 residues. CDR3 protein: CASSPGTTHNEQFF. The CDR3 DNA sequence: TGTGCCAGCAGCCCCGGGACTACCCACAATGAGCAGTTCTTC. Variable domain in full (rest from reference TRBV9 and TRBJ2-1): DSGVTQTPKHLITATGQRVTLRCSPRSGDLSVYWYQQSLDQGLQFLIQYYNGEERAKGNILERFSAQQFPDLHSELNLSSLELGDSALYFCASSPGTTHNEQFFGPGTRLTVL.

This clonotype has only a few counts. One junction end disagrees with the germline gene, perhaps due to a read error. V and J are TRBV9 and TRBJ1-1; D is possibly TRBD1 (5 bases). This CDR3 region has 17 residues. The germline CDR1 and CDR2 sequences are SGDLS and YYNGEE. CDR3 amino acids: CASSEVRQGKVGTQAFF. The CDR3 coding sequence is TGTGCCAGCAGCGAGGTCCGGCAGGGTAAGGTCGGCACTCAAGCTTTCTTT.

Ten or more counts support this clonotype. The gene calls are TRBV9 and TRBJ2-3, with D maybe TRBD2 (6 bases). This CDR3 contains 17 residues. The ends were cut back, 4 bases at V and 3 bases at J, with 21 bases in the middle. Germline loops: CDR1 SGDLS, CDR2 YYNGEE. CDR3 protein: CASSTTPNGGRTDTQYF. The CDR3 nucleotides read TGTGCCAGCAGCACGACCCCGAATGGAGGGAGAACAGATACGCAGTATTTT. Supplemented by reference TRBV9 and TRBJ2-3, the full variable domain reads DSGVTQTPKHLITATGQRVTLRCSPRSGDLSVYWYQQSLDQGLQFLIQYYNGEERAKGNILERFSAQQFPDLHSELNLSSLELGDSALYFCASSTTPNGGRTDTQYFGPGTRLTVL.

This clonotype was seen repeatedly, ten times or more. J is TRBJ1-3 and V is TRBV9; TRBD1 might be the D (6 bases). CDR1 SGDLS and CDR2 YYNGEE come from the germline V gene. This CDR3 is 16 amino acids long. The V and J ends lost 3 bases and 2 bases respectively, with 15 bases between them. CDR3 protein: CASSGQLRGPGNTIYF. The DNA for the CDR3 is TGTGCCAGCAGCGGCCAACTCCGGGGGCCTGGAAACACCATATATTTT.

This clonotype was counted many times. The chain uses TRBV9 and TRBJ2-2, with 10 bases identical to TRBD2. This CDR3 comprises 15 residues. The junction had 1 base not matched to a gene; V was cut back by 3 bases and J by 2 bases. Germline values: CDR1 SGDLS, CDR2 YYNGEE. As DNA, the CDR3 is TGTGCCAGCAGCGCTAGCGGGAGAAACACCGGGGAGCTGTTTTTT. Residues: CASSASGRNTGELFF.

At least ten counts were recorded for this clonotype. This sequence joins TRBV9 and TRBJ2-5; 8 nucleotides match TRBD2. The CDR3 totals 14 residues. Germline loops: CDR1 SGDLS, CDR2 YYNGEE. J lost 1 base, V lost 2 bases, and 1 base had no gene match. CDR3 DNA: TGTGCCAGCAGCGTTACTAGCGGCCAAGAGACCCAGTACTTC. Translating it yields CASSVTSGQETQYF.

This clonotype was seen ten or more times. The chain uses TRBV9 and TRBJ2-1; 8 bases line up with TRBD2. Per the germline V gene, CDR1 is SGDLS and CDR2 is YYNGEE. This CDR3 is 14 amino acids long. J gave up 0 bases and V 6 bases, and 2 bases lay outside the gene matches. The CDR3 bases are TGTGCCAGCAACGGGGGGGCCTCCTACAATGAGCAGTTCTTC. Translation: CASNGGASYNEQFF.

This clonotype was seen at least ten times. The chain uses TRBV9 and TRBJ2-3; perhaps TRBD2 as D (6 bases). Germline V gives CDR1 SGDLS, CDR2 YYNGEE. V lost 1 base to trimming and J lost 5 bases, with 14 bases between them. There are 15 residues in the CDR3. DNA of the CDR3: TGTGCCAGCAGCGTAATGTCTAGCGCCGGAGATACGCAGTATTTT. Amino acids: CASSVMSSAGDTQYF. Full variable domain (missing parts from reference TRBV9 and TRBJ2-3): DSGVTQTPKHLITATGQRVTLRCSPRSGDLSVYWYQQSLDQGLQFLIQYYNGEERAKGNILERFSAQQFPDLHSELNLSSLELGDSALYFCASSVMSSAGDTQYFGPGTRLTVL.

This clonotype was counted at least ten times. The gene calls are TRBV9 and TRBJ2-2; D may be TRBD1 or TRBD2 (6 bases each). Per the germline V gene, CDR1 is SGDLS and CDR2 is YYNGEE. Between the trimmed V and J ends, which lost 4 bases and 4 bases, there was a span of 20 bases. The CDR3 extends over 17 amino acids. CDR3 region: CASSLGGHGSITGELFF. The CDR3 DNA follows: TGTGCCAGCAGCCTCGGGGGCCACGGGAGCATCACCGGGGAGCTGTTTTTT.

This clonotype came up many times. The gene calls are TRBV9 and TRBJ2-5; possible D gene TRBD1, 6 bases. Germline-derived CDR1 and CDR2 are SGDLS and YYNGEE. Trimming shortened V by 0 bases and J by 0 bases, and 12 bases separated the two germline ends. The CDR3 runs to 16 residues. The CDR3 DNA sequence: TGTGCCAGCAGCGTAGGTCAGGGGACGTACCAAGAGACCCAGTACTTC. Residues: CASSVGQGTYQETQYF.

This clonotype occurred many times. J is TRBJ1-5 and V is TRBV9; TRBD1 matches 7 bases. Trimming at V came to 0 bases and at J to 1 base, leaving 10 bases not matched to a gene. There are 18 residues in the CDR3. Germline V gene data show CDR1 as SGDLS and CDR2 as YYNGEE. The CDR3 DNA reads TGTGCCAGCAGCGTAGGGGGAACCGGGACAGCAAGCAATCAGCCCCAGCATTTT. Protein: CASSVGGTGTASNQPQHF.